The text below deals with one TCR beta chain. Some clones are missing from TCRdb's copy, which holds only in-frame ones; the method was immunoSEQ multiplex PCR. The sample lists approximately 730,000 clones; approximately 85% were seen once. This record comes from a study of shared T cell receptors in the human thymus. This CDR3 contains 15 residues. Trimming took off 1 base at V and 1 base at J, with 14 bases between the two ends. CDR1 is GTSNPN and CDR2 is SVGIG in the germline V gene (reference sequence). These same data were also listed under a study on human thymus T cells. That report adds: Resections from corrective heart surgery provided thymus tissue.

The receptor was derived from a girl in the first two years of life with a congenital heart defect. The chain carries TRBV30 and TRBJ2-7; a weak D match, TRBD2 (5 bases). The specimen was thymocytes. In nucleotides, the CDR3 is TGTGCCTGGAGTGGGTCGGGGATCAGTTCCTACGAGCAGTACTTC. It specifies CAWSGSGISSYEQYF.